This TCR beta chain derives from a study of beta chain features in type 1 diabetes. Sequenced material consisted of expressed TCRB transcripts (all of the isolated RNA was reverse transcribed). Profiling relied on immunoSEQ multiplex PCR, and the TCRdb table lists in-frame clones only, not all of them. The sample lists about 900,000 clones; 15% to 20% were seen once. Of note for this clone: The antigen remains unidentified.

Study-level findings and limits: Reduced insertions and increased deletions marked VDJ junctions in type 1 diabetes patients.

The ends were cut back, 6 bases at V and 0 bases at J, with 15 bases in the middle. This CDR3 spans 16 amino acids. Germline CDR1 and CDR2: ENHRY and SYGVKD. The rearrangement joins TRBV10-3 to TRBJ1-3; D is undetermined. What was sequenced was naive CD4+ T cells from blood. This receptor was taken from a woman under 30 in good health. CDR3 DNA sequence: TGTGCCATCAGGGACCGAGGACGGAGCTCTGGAAACACCATATATTTT. Translated: CAIRDRGRSSGNTIYF.